This TCR beta chain was retrieved from a study of OX40 agonist ivuxolimab in advanced cancers. About the research overall: A history of anti-PD-1, anti-PD-L1 or anti-CTLA-4 therapy was acceptable, and about 40% had some. Study-wide results and limits: Antigens targeted by the expanded peripheral T cells were not determined. At 0.1 to 3.0 mg/kg and by week 6, CD4+ and CD8+ T cells in the blood had expanded clonally.

Some clones are missing from TCRdb's copy, which holds only in-frame ones; the method was immunoSEQ multiplex PCR. Of 80,000 to 95,000 clones listed, under 95% are singletons. For this clone: The antigen is not known.

This CDR3 comprises 18 residues. CDR1 is SGHVS and CDR2 is FQNEAQ in the germline V gene. Trimming at V came to 4 bases and at J to 0 bases, leaving 6 bases not matched to a gene. The sequences come from CD4+ or CD8+ T cells sorted from blood, collected in a trial of the OX40 agonist ivuxolimab. The clonotype originates from an adult with an advanced solid tumor such as melanoma, head and neck, liver or kidney cancer. The V call is TRBV7-8, the J call TRBJ2-3; 14 nucleotides align to TRBD2. This CDR3 is CASSSGTSGGASTDTQYF. The CDR3 DNA follows: TGTGCCAGCAGCTCCGGGACTAGCGGGGGAGCTAGCACAGATACGCAGTATTTT.